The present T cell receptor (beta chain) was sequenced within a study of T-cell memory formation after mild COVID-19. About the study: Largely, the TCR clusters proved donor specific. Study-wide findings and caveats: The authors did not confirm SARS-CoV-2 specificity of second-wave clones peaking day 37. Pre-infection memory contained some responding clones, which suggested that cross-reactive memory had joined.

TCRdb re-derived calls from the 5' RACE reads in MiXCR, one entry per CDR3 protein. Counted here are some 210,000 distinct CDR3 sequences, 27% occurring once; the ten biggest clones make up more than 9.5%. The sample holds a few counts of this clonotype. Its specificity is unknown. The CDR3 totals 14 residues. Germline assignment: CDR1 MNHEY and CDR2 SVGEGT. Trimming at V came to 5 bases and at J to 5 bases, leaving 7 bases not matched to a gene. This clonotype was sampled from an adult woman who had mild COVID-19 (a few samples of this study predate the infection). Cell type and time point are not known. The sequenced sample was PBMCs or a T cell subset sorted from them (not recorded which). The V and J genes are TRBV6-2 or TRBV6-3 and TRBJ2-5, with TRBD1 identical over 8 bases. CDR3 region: CASSQSGGVETQYF. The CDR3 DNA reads TGTGCCAGCAGTCAATCAGGGGGCGTGGAGACCCAGTACTTC.